These 19 T cell receptor beta chains were all obtained from the same sample, sequenced in a study of T cell changes during pregnancy in multiple sclerosis. Only in-frame clones appear in the TCRdb table, and some are missing; sequencing was by immunoSEQ multiplex PCR. The sample lists fewer than 55,000 clones, 92% occurring once. Sequencing used peripheral blood, obtained after pregnancy. The receptor set was obtained from a female donor with multiple sclerosis, enrolled in a pregnancy study.

The chain recombines TRBV7-9 with TRBJ2-2; D not resolved. V lost 3 bases to trimming and J lost 3 bases, with 14 bases between them. This CDR3 spans 16 amino acids. The germline gives CDR1 SEHNR, CDR2 FQNEAQ (reference sequence). CDR3 bases: TGTGCCAGCAGCTTGGTGGTCATTCGGGACACCGGGGAGCTGTTTTTT. Protein sequence: CASSLVVIRDTGELFF.

This clone has just one count. The chain combines TRBV14 with TRBJ1-2, with 12 bases lining up with TRBD1. Losses at the gene ends were 4 bases for V and 6 bases for J; bases not matched to a gene: 3. The CDR3 totals 14 residues. Germline lookup yields CDR1 SGHDN and CDR2 FVKESK. CDR3 sequence (DNA): TGTGCCAGCAGCCTGGGACAGGGGGCGGATGGCTACACCTTC. Translated, it gives CASSLGQGADGYTF.

This chain uses TRBV21-1 with TRBJ1-3; the table names TRBD1, a call not compared with the DNA. TRBV21-1 is recorded as a pseudogene. The length of the CDR3 is 15 residues. CDR3 protein: CANKTNRGSGNTIYF. The CDR3 coding sequence is TGTGCCAACAAAACGAACAGGGGTTCGGGAAACACCATATATTTT.

The rearrangement joins TRBV21-1 to TRBJ1-1; no DNA check was done on the table's D call, TRBD1. TRBV21-1 constitutes a pseudogene. CDR3 length equals 15 residues. CDR3 bases: TGTGCCAGCAGCATGAGCAGGGGCCCGAACACTGAAGCTTTCTTT. This gives the protein CASSMSRGPNTEAFF.

The chain uses TRBV4-1 and TRBJ2-2; TRBD1 might be the D (5 bases). The V end lost 0 bases, the J end lost 3 bases, and 11 bases lay between the germline ends. Looked up from germline, CDR1 is MGHRA and CDR2 is YSYEKL. This CDR3 is built from 16 residues. The CDR3 protein is CASSQEEDIYTGELFF. For the CDR3, the DNA is TGCGCCAGCAGCCAAGAAGAGGACATATACACCGGGGAGCTGTTTTTT.

This clone was recorded only once. The chain recombines TRBV10-3 with TRBJ1-2, with 8 bases that match TRBD1. V shed 2 bases and J 3 bases; nucleotides not matched to a gene: 11. Germline CDR1 and CDR2: ENHRY and SYGVKD. The CDR3 is 17 residues long. The CDR3 bases are TGTGCCATCAGTGAGGAAGGCAGGGGGCCCTATGACTATGGCTACACCTTC. Amino acid sequence: CAISEEGRGPYDYGYTF.

The chain has TRBV6-6 and TRBJ2-5; 8 nucleotides match TRBD1. The CDR3 has 12 amino acids. Germline CDR1 and CDR2: MNHNY and SVGAGI (reference sequence). V was clipped by 7 bases and J by 5 bases; unmatched bases: 3. The CDR3 DNA sequence: TGTGCCAGCACAGGGGGCCGGGAGACCCAGTACTTC. Translation: CASTGGRETQYF.

The CDR3, as DNA: TGTGCCAGTAGTGGACTAGCGGGGACGGCGAGCACAGATACGCAGTATTTT. Protein product: CASSGLAGTASTDTQYF. The chain combines TRBV19 with TRBJ2-3, with 12 bases aligning to TRBD2. CDR3 length: 17 residues. Trimming at V came to 5 bases and at J to 0 bases, leaving 6 bases not matched to a gene. The V gene's germline CDR1 is LNHDA and CDR2 SQIVND (reference sequence).

This chain links TRBV7-8 with TRBJ2-7, with 7 bases matching TRBD2. The CDR3 is 15 amino acids. The germline V gene encodes CDR1 SGHVS and CDR2 FQNEAQ. Trimming cost V 1 base and J 3 bases; bases outside gene matches: 6. Here the CDR3 reads CASSLGGGKSYEQYF. DNA of the CDR3: TGTGCCAGCAGCTTAGGGGGAGGGAAAAGCTACGAGCAGTACTTC.

The rearrangement joins TRBV7-9 to TRBJ2-3; 16 bases fit TRBD2. The CDR3 length is 16 residues. Germline V gives CDR1 SEHNR, CDR2 FQNEAQ (reference sequence). Germline trimming cut 7 bases from V and 8 bases from J; bases unmatched to any gene: 9. CDR3 in amino acids: CASIHWGLAGGATQYF. CDR3 bases: TGTGCCAGCATCCACTGGGGACTAGCGGGGGGGGCTACGCAGTATTTT.

This rearrangement joins TRBV4-3 to TRBJ1-2; 9 bases map to TRBD1. The germline CDR1 and CDR2 sequences are LGHNA and YSLEER. V was pared by 3 bases and J by 4 bases, with 12 bases of the junction left unmatched. The CDR3 consists of 17 residues. The CDR3 region has the DNA TGCGCCAGCAGCCAGGCTCCACAGGGGGCCGGAGGCTATGGCTACACCTTC. Residues: CASSQAPQGAGGYGYTF.

This clone was seen only once. V and J are TRBV6-5 and TRBJ1-1, with a possible D match to TRBD1 (5 bases). This CDR3 spans 14 amino acids. The V and J ends lost 3 bases and 4 bases respectively, with 12 bases between them. Germline V gene lookup returns CDR1 MNHEY and CDR2 SVGAGI. The CDR3 DNA reads TGTGCCAGCAGTTATGCCGGGGGGAGCACTGAAGCTTTCTTT. Translating gives CASSYAGGSTEAFF.

This clone occurred a few times. The chain links TRBV5-1 to TRBJ1-6; TRBD1 is a possible D gene (6 bases). The germline V and J ends were trimmed by 2 bases and 7 bases, with 10 bases remaining between them. This CDR3 contains 14 residues. Germline V gives CDR1 SGHRS, CDR2 YFSETQ. CDR3 sequence (DNA): TGCGCCAGCAGCTTTACAGGGCTCAATTCACCCCTCCACTTT. Its protein product is CASSFTGLNSPLHF.

V is TRBV7-2 and J is TRBJ1-2; TRBD1 agrees at 11 bases. V shed 2 bases, J shed 6 bases, and the junction held 5 bases outside the gene matches. Germline V gives CDR1 SGHTA, CDR2 FQGNSA. CDR3 length: 15 amino acids. The CDR3 bases are TGTGCCAGCAGCTTATACCGGGACAGGGGGGATGGCTACACCTTC. Its translation: CASSLYRDRGDGYTF.

The gene calls are TRBV5-4 and TRBJ2-4; a possible D gene is TRBD2 (6 bases). CDR1 is SGHNT and CDR2 is YYREEE in the germline V gene (reference sequence). The CDR3 is 17 amino acids. Between the trimmed V and J ends, which lost 0 bases and 8 bases, there was a span of 21 bases. The CDR3 is CASSLAGGLSWRDIQYF. In DNA, the CDR3 is TGTGCCAGCAGCTTGGCCGGGGGTCTCTCCTGGAGGGACATTCAGTACTTC.

The table lists this clone with a few counts. The chain combines TRBV23-1 with TRBJ1-1; D might be TRBD1 (6 bases). TRBV23-1 is known as an ORF, though its function is uncertain. Deletions cut 4 bases from V and 4 bases from J, with 16 bases between. The CDR3 is made up of 15 amino acids. In DNA form, the CDR3 reads TGCGCCAGCAGTCTCACCGACAGGATCTTCACTGAAGCTTTCTTT. This codes for CASSLTDRIFTEAFF.

J is TRBJ1-1 and V is TRBV14; D call uncertain. The CDR3 runs 13 residues. Germline assignment: CDR1 SGHDN and CDR2 FVKESK. Deletions cut 3 bases from V and 5 bases from J, with 10 bases between. In DNA form, the CDR3 reads TGTGCCAGCAGCCAGGACTATGGGACTGAAGCTTTCTTT. Protein: CASSQDYGTEAFF.

This chain links TRBV27 with TRBJ2-1; 10 bases fit TRBD1. The germline gives CDR1 MNHEY, CDR2 SMNVEV (reference sequence). This CDR3 comprises 17 residues. Unmatched junction bases numbered 6, after V lost 3 bases and J lost 1 base. In nucleotides, the CDR3 is TGTGCCAGCAGTTTCACGACAGGGGGCGTTTCCTACAATGAGCAGTTCTTC. Its protein product is CASSFTTGGVSYNEQFF.

The rearrangement uses TRBV28 and TRBJ1-2; no clear D gene. The CDR3 extends over 14 amino acids. Germline V gene sequence: CDR1 MDHEN, CDR2 SYDVKM. V was clipped by 5 bases and J by 4 bases, with 14 bases between them. The CDR3 loop reads CASSVTMRVYGYTF. In DNA form, the CDR3 reads TGTGCCAGCAGTGTTACTATGAGGGTCTATGGCTACACCTTC.